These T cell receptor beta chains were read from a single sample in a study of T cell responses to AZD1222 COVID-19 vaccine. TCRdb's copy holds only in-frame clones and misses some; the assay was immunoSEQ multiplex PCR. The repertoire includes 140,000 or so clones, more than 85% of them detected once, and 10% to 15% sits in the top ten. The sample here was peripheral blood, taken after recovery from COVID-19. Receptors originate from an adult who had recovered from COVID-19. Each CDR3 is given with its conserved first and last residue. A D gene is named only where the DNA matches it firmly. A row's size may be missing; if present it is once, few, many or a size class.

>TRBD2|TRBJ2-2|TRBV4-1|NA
TGCGCCAGCAGCCAAGATCCTTGGCTAGCGGGAGGTTCGAACACCGGGGAGCTGTTTTTT
CASSQDPWLAGGSNTGELFF
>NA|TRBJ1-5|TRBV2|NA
TGTGCCAGCAGTGACGGTTTGGGGCATAATCAGCCCCAGCATTTT
CASSDGLGHNQPQHF
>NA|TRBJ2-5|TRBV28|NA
TGTGCCAGCAATGAGGACTGGGAGACCCAGTACTTC
CASNEDWETQYF
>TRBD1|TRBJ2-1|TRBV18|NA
TGTGCCAGCTCTCTCCGACAGGGGGCATCCTACAATGAGCAGTTCTTC
CASSLRQGASYNEQFF
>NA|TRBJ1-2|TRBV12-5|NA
TGTGCTAGTGGTCTCGCGGCGGACCCTCAGGGCTACACCTTC
CASGLAADPQGYTF
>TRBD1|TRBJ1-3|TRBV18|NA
TGTGCCAGCTCCCCACAGGGGAGTACGGGAAACACCATATATTTT
CASSPQGSTGNTIYF
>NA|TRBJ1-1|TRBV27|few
TGTGCCAGCAGTTTACAAGGGGTAAACACTGAAGCTTTCTTT
CASSLQGVNTEAFF
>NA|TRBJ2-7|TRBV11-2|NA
TGTGCCAGCAGCCGCCGGGACTCCCTCCTCAACGAGCAGTACTTC
CASSRRDSLLNEQYF
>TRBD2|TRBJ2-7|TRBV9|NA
TGTGCCAGCAGCCCGAGCGGGACTGCCTACGAGCAGTACTTC
CASSPSGTAYEQYF
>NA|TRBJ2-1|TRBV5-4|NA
TGTGCCAGCACCACCTTCGGGTCCCATGAGCAGTTCTTC
CASTTFGSHEQFF
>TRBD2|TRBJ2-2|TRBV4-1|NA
TGCGCCAGCAGCCAACCTGGCGGGGGGGGCACCGGGGAGCTGTTTTTT
CASSQPGGGGTGELFF
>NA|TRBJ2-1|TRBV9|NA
TGTGCCAGCAGCGTCGCGGTTGGATCCTACAATGAGCAGTTCTTC
CASSVAVGSYNEQFF
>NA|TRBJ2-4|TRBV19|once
TGTGCCAGTAGTATTCCGGGACTCGTGGACTCGACCAAAAACATTCAGTACTTC
CASSIPGLVDSTKNIQYF
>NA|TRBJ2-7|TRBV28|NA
TGTGCCAGCAGGGCAGGGCCCACCTACGAGCAGTACTTC
CASRAGPTYEQYF
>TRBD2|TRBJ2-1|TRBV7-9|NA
TGTGCCAGCAGCCCAACTAGCGGATTATCCTACAATGAGCAGTTCTTC
CASSPTSGLSYNEQFF
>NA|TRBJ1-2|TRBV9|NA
TGTGCCAGCAGCGTAGGTAATGGGGGCTACACCTTC
CASSVGNGGYTF
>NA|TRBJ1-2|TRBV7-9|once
TGTGCCAGCAGCCCGACCAACTATGGCTACACCTTC
CASSPTNYGYTF
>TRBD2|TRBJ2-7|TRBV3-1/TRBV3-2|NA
TGTGCCAGCAGCCGTCTAGCGGGAGGGAGGATCCACGAGCAGTACTTC
CASSRLAGGRIHEQYF
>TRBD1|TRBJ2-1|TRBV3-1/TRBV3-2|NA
TGTGCCAGCAGCCAAGTTGCCAGGACAGGCCCTTACAATGAGCAGTTCTTC
CASSQVARTGPYNEQFF
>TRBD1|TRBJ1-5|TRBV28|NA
TGTGCCAGCATCTTCACCGGACAGGGGAATCAGCCCCAGCATTTT
CASIFTGQGNQPQHF
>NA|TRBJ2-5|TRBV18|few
TGTGCCAGCTCACCACCGGGGGACCAAGAGACCCAGTACTTC
CASSPPGDQETQYF
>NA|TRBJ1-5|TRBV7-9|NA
TGTGCCAGCAGCAGCCAGGACAGTTTTCAGCCCCAGCATTTT
CASSSQDSFQPQHF
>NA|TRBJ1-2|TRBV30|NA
TGTGCCTGGAGTGGTTTGGGCTATGGCTACACCTTC
CAWSGLGYGYTF
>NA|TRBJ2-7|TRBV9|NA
TGTGCCAGCAGCGTAACCCCGGGCTACGAGCAGTACTTC
CASSVTPGYEQYF
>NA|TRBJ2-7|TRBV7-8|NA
TGTGCCAGCAGCCCCTTGAATAGCGCAACCTACGAGCAGTACTTC
CASSPLNSATYEQYF
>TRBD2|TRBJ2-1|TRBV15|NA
TGTGCCACCTCGCCGGGACTAGCGGTCTACAATGAGCAGTTCTTC
CATSPGLAVYNEQFF
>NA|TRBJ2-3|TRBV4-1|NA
TGCGCCAGCAGCCAAGCTGGGCCCCTACCCCCCACAGATACGCAGTATTTT
CASSQAGPLPPTDTQYF
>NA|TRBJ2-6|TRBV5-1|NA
TGCGCCAGCAGCCCCTCTGGGGCCAACGTCCTGACTTTC
CASSPSGANVLTF
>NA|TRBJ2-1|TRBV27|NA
TGTGCCAGCAGTTCTCCGGTTTCGCCCTCCTACAATGAGCAGTTCTTC
CASSSPVSPSYNEQFF
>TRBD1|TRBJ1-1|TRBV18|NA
TGTGCCAGCTCACCGGGTCAGGGGGGATACACTGAAGCTTTCTTT
CASSPGQGGYTEAFF
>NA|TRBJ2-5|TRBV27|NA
TGTGCCAGCGGTATGTCGGGGGCGGTGGAGACCCAGTACTTC
CASGMSGAVETQYF
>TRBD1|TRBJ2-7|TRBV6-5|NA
TGTGCCAGCAGGACCCAGGGGGCCCCCTACGAGCAGTACTTC
CASRTQGAPYEQYF
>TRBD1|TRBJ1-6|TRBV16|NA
TGTGCCAGCAGCCAATCCGGGGACAGAAATTCACCCCTCCACTTT
CASSQSGDRNSPLHF